These T cell receptor beta chains were read from a single sample in a study of shared clonotypes between healthy human individuals. Libraries were prepared by immunoSEQ multiplex PCR; TCRdb keeps only in-frame clonotypes and omits some of them. The sample shows about 2.1 million clones, approximately 94% of them seen only once. The sample taken for sequencing was naive CD8+ T cells from PBMCs. The receptors stem from a man aged 18 to 29 in good health. Some clones in this sample may be carry-over from other donors' samples. CDR3s include the opening cysteine and the closing phenylalanine or tryptophan. The D gene is left open where the match is weak. Some rows have no size entry. The others give once, few or many, or a class for an expanded clone.

NA	TRBV6-5	TRBJ2-7	NA	TGTGCCAGCAGTTCCCCGATGACAGTTCCCTACGAGCAGTACTTC	CASSSPMTVPYEQYF
NA	TRBV19	TRBJ1-2	NA	TGTGCCAGCACGGACAATCCCTATGGCTACACCTTC	CASTDNPYGYTF
NA	TRBV7-6	TRBJ2-7	NA	TGTGCCAGCAGCCCCCGTCTAGTAGACGAGCAGTACTTC	CASSPRLVDEQYF
TRBD2	TRBV5-1	TRBJ2-1	NA	TGCGCCAGCAGCTTCACTGCCGCGGGAGCTCACAATGAGCAGTTCTTC	CASSFTAAGAHNEQFF
TRBD1	TRBV27	TRBJ1-4	NA	TGTGCCAGCAGACCGGACAGGGGTAATAATGAAAAACTGTTTTTT	CASRPDRGNNEKLFF
NA	TRBV9	TRBJ1-1	NA	TGTGCCAGCAGCCAGGGGTCGGGGGCTACGGGCACTGAAGCTTTCTTT	CASSQGSGATGTEAFF
TRBD1	TRBV6-1	TRBJ2-2	NA	TGTGCCAGCAGCCGGACAGGGGGCAGGTCCGGGGAGCTGTTTTTT	CASSRTGGRSGELFF
NA	TRBV28	TRBJ2-7	NA	TGTGCCAGCAGTTTATCCGTCGGAGAGCAGTACTTC	CASSLSVGEQYF
NA	TRBV2	TRBJ1-1	NA	TGTGCCAGCAACCCCGGGCCGTTGAACACTGAAGCTTTCTTT	CASNPGPLNTEAFF
TRBD2	TRBV6-1	TRBJ2-2	NA	TGTGCCAGCAGTGGGGAGGGTTTTCGACTAGCGGGAAGCACCGGGGAGCTGTTTTTT	CASSGEGFRLAGSTGELFF
TRBD2	TRBV27	TRBJ2-7	NA	TGTGCCAGCAGTTGGGTCGGAGTAGCGGGAGTTCGGGAGCAGTACTTC	CASSWVGVAGVREQYF
NA	TRBV6-1	TRBJ2-7	once	TGTGCCAGCAGTGAAGCAAAGGCGGGCGGGGGCAAATACGAGCAGTACTTC	CASSEAKAGGGKYEQYF
NA	TRBV6-5	TRBJ1-1	NA	TGTGCCAGCAGTTACTCGATTGGTGAAGCTTTCTTT	CASSYSIGEAFF
NA	TRBV19	TRBJ2-5	NA	TGTGCCAGTAGTCCTGGGACCCGGACGGGGGAGACCCAGTACTTC	CASSPGTRTGETQYF
NA	TRBV19	TRBJ2-1	NA	TGTGCCAGTAGTGCTACTGGCCTTTACAATGAGCAGTTCTTC	CASSATGLYNEQFF
NA	TRBV7-9	TRBJ1-4	once	TGTGCCAGCAGCTTAGTCCACAAAACAACTAATGAAAAACTGTTTTTT	CASSLVHKTTNEKLFF
NA	TRBV27	TRBJ1-5	NA	TGTGCCAGCAGTGCGACAGGTTCAAATCAGCCCCAGCATTTT	CASSATGSNQPQHF
NA	TRBV7-9	TRBJ2-1	NA	TGTGCCAGCAGCTTACGCCAGAGAAGCTCCTACAATGAGCAGTTCTTC	CASSLRQRSSYNEQFF
TRBD2	TRBV29-1	TRBJ2-5	NA	TGCAGCGTTGAAGATCCTTCCTCTGGGCTAGCGGGAGGGCTTAACTTC	CSVEDPSSGLAGGLNF
TRBD2	TRBV27	TRBJ2-1	once	TGTGCCAGCAGTTCCCCGGGGGGGTTGAATGAGCAGTTCTTC	CASSSPGGLNEQFF
NA	TRBV9	TRBJ2-7	NA	TGTGCCAGCAGCCCAGGAGGGCCTCCCTACGAGCAGTACTTC	CASSPGGPPYEQYF
TRBD1	TRBV29-1	TRBJ2-5	NA	TGCAGCGTCTCGACAGGGTGGGAGACCCAGTACTTC	CSVSTGWETQYF
NA	TRBV6-5	TRBJ1-1	NA	TGTGCCAGCAGTTACTTTGGGAGAACTGAAGCTTTCTTT	CASSYFGRTEAFF
NA	TRBV28	TRBJ2-7	NA	TGTGCCAGCAGTACCCCCTACTACGAGCAGTACTTC	CASSTPYYEQYF
NA	TRBV7-9	TRBJ2-5	NA	TGTGCCAGCAGCTTAGCCCGGGGGACGGCCCAAGAGACCCAGTACTTC	CASSLARGTAQETQYF
TRBD2	TRBV7-7	TRBJ2-1	NA	TGTGCCAGCAGCTCGGGACTAGCGGGGGCCCCGGGTGAGCAGTTCTTC	CASSSGLAGAPGEQFF